This T cell receptor beta chain was observed in a study of cytomegalovirus exposure and HLA in healthy donors. The PCR contained 60 Vbeta and 13 Jbeta primers. Assay used: immunoSEQ multiplex PCR; TCRdb lists only in-frame clones, some missing. The sample includes approximately 110,000 clones, more than 60% of them seen just once. This CDR3 has 15 amino acids. The V end lost 0 bases, the J end lost 4 bases, and 11 bases lay between the germline ends. From germline, CDR1 is SGDLS and CDR2 YYNGEE. The chain links TRBV9 to TRBJ2-1, with D possibly being TRBD1 (5 bases). Sequenced input: PBMCs. The source is a female donor in good health and CMV-seropositive. DNA for the CDR3: TGTGCCAGCAGCGTAGCTGGACAAACGTACAATGAGCAGTTCTTC. It yields the protein CASSVAGQTYNEQFF. The full variable domain, completed using reference TRBV9 and TRBJ2-1, is DSGVTQTPKHLITATGQRVTLRCSPRSGDLSVYWYQQSLDQGLQFLIQYYNGEERAKGNILERFSAQQFPDLHSELNLSSLELGDSALYFCASSVAGQTYNEQFFGPGTRLTVL.